The clone carrying this TCR beta chain was detected only a few times. Its antigen is unknown. The PCR was carried out with 60 Vbeta primers and 13 Jbeta primers. Per the original data handling: Later work found about 80 million unique TCR beta chains, with about 10 million shared. Assay used: immunoSEQ multiplex PCR; TCRdb lists only in-frame clones, some missing. V and J calls and clone size are those listed in that table; D and trimming were worked out from the DNA. Among some 90,000 clones listed, around 84% were seen once. V was clipped by 7 bases and J by 0 bases, with 12 bases between them. Per germline, CDR1 SGHRS and CDR2 YFSETQ. The CDR3 is 14 residues long. This record belongs to a study of cytomegalovirus exposure and HLA in healthy donors. Study results and limitations: A later analysis found most CMV-associated TCR beta chains apparently HLA-restricted. With DRB1 most and HLA-C fewest, TCR association rates differed between HLA loci in a later analysis.

Healthy bone marrow donors made up the donor group. The source is a middle-aged woman in good health and CMV-seronegative. The material sequenced was PBMCs. The rearrangement uses TRBV5-1 and TRBJ2-3; possibly TRBD2 for D (5 bases). The CDR3 here is CASRDGGSTDTQYF. CDR3 sequence (DNA): TGCGCCAGCCGAGACGGAGGAAGCACAGATACGCAGTATTTT.